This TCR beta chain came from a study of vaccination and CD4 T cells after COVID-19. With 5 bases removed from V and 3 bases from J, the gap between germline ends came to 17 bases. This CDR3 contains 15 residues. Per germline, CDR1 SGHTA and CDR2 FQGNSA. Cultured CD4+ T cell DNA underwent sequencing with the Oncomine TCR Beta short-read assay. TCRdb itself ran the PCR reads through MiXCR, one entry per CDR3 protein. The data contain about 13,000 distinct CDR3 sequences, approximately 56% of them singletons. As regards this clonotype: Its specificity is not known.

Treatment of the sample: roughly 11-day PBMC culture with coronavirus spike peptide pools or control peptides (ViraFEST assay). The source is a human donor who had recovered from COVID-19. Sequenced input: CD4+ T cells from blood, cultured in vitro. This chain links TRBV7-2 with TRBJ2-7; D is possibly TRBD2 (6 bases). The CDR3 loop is CASSKTGGMYYEQYF. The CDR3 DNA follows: TGTGCCAGCAGCAAGACGGGCGGGATGTACTACGAGCAGTACTTC.